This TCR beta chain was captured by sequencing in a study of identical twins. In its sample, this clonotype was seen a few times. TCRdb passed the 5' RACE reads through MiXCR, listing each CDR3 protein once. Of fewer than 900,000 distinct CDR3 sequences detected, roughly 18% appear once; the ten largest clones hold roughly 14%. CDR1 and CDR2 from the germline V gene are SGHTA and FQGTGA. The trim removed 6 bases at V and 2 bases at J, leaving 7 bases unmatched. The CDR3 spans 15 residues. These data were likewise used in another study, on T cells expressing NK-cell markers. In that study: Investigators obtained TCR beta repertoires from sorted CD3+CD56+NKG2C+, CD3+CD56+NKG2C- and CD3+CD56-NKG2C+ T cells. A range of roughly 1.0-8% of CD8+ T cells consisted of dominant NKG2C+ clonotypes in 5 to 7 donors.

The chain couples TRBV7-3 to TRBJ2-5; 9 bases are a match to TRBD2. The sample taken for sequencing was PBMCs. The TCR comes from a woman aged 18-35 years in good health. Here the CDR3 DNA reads TGTGCCAGCAGTTTCGGCGGGGGGGGTCAAGAGACCCAGTACTTC. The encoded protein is CASSFGGGGQETQYF.